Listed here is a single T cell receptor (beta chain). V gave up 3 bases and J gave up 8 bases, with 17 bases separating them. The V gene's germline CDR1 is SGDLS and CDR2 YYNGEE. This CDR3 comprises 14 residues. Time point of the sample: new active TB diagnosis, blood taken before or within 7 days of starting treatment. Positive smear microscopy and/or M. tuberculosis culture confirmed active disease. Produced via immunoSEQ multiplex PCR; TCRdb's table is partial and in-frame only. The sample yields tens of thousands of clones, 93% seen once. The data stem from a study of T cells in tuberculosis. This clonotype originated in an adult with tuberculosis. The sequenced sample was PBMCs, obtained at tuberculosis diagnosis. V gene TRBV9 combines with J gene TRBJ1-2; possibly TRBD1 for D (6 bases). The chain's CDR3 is CASSGPEGVGGYTF. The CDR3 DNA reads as TGTGCCAGCAGCGGCCCCGAGGGGGTGGGCGGCTACACCTTC.